The 20 T cell receptor beta chains below all came from one sample that was sequenced in a study of blood T cell repertoires in COVID-19 (dated by TCRdb to 2018 to 2020). Libraries were built with the immunoSEQ multiplex PCR assay. The immuneACCESS repertoire file appears here via TCRdb, limited to in-frame rearrangements. These files lack a portion of the clones; in checked studies, under half of the deficit traces to unresolved V genes, and the cause of the others is not known. For this sample the table gives about 130,000 clones, of which under 85% were detected only once. The top ten hold 9.7% of the sample. Material: peripheral blood. The source of these receptors is a man aged 40-50 years with active or convalescent COVID-19.

In regard to this clone: The same CDR3 is also encoded by other DNA sequences in this sample. The V gene is TRBV4-3, the J gene TRBJ1-4; the D gene is possibly TRBD1 (6 bases). The germline V gene encodes CDR1 LGHNA and CDR2 YSLEER. The CDR3 is made up of 14 amino acids. Between the trimmed V and J ends, which lost 1 base and 8 bases, there was a span of 11 bases. The CDR3 sequence is CASSQGQGNEKLFF. The CDR3 DNA is TGCGCCAGCAGCCAAGGTCAGGGGAACGAAAAACTGTTTTTT.

The V call is TRBV6-2 or TRBV6-3, the J call TRBJ2-6, with 7 positions matching TRBD1. Germline V gives CDR1 MNHEY, CDR2 SVGEGT. There are 17 residues in the CDR3. The J segment lost 0 bases and the V segment lost 6 bases, leaving 8 bases of the junction unmatched. The CDR3 region is CASRPKGQISGANVLTF. The CDR3 DNA reads TGTGCCAGCAGACCTAAGGGACAGATCTCTGGGGCCAACGTCCTGACTTTC.

CDR3 region: CASSLRGGIGEDTGELFF. CDR3 sequence (DNA): TGTGCCAGCAGCTTGAGGGGAGGTATAGGCGAGGACACCGGGGAGCTGTTTTTT. The rearrangement links TRBV5-6 to TRBJ2-2; TRBD2 is a possible D gene (6 bases). V lost 1 base and J lost 3, with 19 bases in between. This CDR3 has 18 residues. Germline CDR1 is SGHDT and CDR2 is YYEEEE.

The chain links TRBV18 to TRBJ2-7; D ambiguous. The V end lost 2 bases, the J end lost 0 bases, and 11 bases lay between the germline ends. The length of the CDR3 is 15 residues. Germline CDR1 and CDR2: KGHSH and LQKENI. Written as DNA, the CDR3 is TGTGCCAGCTCACCAGTTGGGCTTAGCTCCTACGAGCAGTACTTC. As protein: CASSPVGLSSYEQYF.

This clone has just one count. The rearrangement links TRBV29-1 to TRBJ1-1; D may be TRBD1 (5 bases). The CDR3 runs 11 residues. CDR1 SQVTM and CDR2 ANQGSEA come from the germline V gene. Trimming shortened V by 5 bases and J by 5 bases, and 9 bases separated the two germline ends. CDR3: CSVQGGTEAFF. In nucleotides, the CDR3 is TGCAGCGTTCAGGGTGGTACTGAAGCTTTCTTT. The full variable domain, completed using reference TRBV29-1 and TRBJ1-1, is SAVISQKPSRDICQRGTSLTIQCQVDSQVTMMFWYRQQPGQSLTLIATANQGSEATYESGFVIDKFPISRPNLTFSTLTVSNMSPEDSSIYLCSVQGGTEAFFGQGTRLTVV.

This sequence joins TRBV6-5 and TRBJ2-7; 7 nucleotides align to TRBD1. J gave up 0 bases and V 6 bases, and 8 bases lay outside the gene matches. This CDR3 is 15 amino acids long. Per germline, CDR1 MNHEY and CDR2 SVGAGI. Here the CDR3 reads CASRLSGTVSYEQYF. Here the CDR3 DNA reads TGTGCCAGCAGACTATCCGGGACAGTCTCCTACGAGCAGTACTTC.

This rearrangement joins TRBV18 to TRBJ2-1, with TRBD1 matching over 8 bases. J gave up 6 bases and V 2 bases, and 6 bases lay outside the gene matches. The CDR3 runs 15 residues. Germline CDR1 KGHSH, CDR2 LQKENI. The CDR3 coding sequence is TGTGCCAGCTCACCAAACCAGGGGGCGGGCAATGAGCAGTTCTTC. Translation: CASSPNQGAGNEQFF.

The genes are TRBV5-1 and TRBJ1-1; tentative D call: TRBD1 (5 bases). This CDR3 spans 15 amino acids. The germline V gene has CDR1 SGHRS and CDR2 YFSETQ. V lost 0 bases, J lost 4 bases, and 13 bases lay in between. DNA for the CDR3: TGCGCCAGCAGCTTGGGGACACTCGGGGGCACTGAAGCTTTCTTT. Translated: CASSLGTLGGTEAFF.

J is TRBJ2-7 and V is TRBV4-2; 12 bases agree with TRBD1. V was clipped by 4 bases and J by 6 bases; unmatched bases: 4. The CDR3 spans 14 residues. Germline V CDR1 and CDR2: LGHNA, YNFKEQ. CDR3 coding DNA: TGTGCCAGCAGCCTAGGGACAGGGGGCAGCGAGCAGTACTTC. Its translation: CASSLGTGGSEQYF.

This chain joins TRBV11-2 and TRBJ1-4; TRBD1 aligns across 10 bases. Germline V gene sequence: CDR1 SGHAT, CDR2 FQNNGV. Losses at the gene ends were 4 bases for V and 7 bases for J; bases not matched to a gene: 6. This CDR3 is 15 amino acids long. The chain's CDR3 is CASSSLRDRGEKLFF. The CDR3 DNA reads TGTGCCAGCAGCTCCCTCCGGGACAGGGGTGAAAAACTGTTTTTT.

The chain has TRBV19 and TRBJ2-2; D is possibly TRBD2 (6 bases). The CDR3 is made up of 15 amino acids. The ends were cut back, 1 base at V and 1 base at J, with 7 bases in the middle. Germline V lookup: CDR1 LNHDA, CDR2 SQIVND (reference sequence). The CDR3 region is CASSIAGVNTGELFF. CDR3 nucleotide sequence: TGTGCCAGTAGTATAGCGGGGGTGAACACCGGGGAGCTGTTTTTT.

This chain links TRBV9 with TRBJ1-4; no clear D gene. CDR1 and CDR2 (germline): SGDLS, YYNGEE. Trimming pared 0 bases from V and 1 base from J, leaving 10 bases between. The CDR3 spans 16 residues. DNA of the CDR3: TGTGCCAGCAGCGTAGGTTGGGGAGTAACTAATGAAAAACTGTTTTTT. Translated: CASSVGWGVTNEKLFF.

V and J are TRBV5-4 and TRBJ2-7; unclear D gene. The V gene lost 0 bases and the J gene lost 0 bases, with 10 bases spanning the gap. This CDR3 comprises 15 residues. CDR1 and CDR2 from the germline V gene are SGHNT and YYREEE (reference sequence). CDR3 loop: CASSLGHPSSYEQYF. As DNA, the CDR3 is TGTGCCAGCAGCTTGGGACATCCCAGCTCCTACGAGCAGTACTTC.

The rearrangement links TRBV5-1 to TRBJ2-5, with 7 bases identical to TRBD1. CDR1 and CDR2 from the germline V gene are SGHRS and YFSETQ. The CDR3 covers 13 residues. The V gene end was trimmed by 4 bases and the J gene end by 3 bases; junction bases not matched to a gene: 3. The CDR3 DNA reads as TGCGCCAGCAGCAGTACAGGGGAAGAGACCCAGTACTTC. As protein: CASSSTGEETQYF. The full variable domain, in which reference TRBV5-1 and TRBJ2-5 provide the parts outside the CDR3, is KAGVTQTPRYLIKTRGQQVTLSCSPISGHRSVSWYQQTPGQGLQFLFEYFSETQRNKGNFPGRFSGRQFSNSRSEMNVSTLELGDSALYLCASSSTGEETQYFGPGTRLLVL.

This sequence joins TRBV19 and TRBJ2-5, with D possibly TRBD1 on 7 matching bases. Trimming left V 5 bases short and J 2 bases short, with 12 bases between. From germline, CDR1 is LNHDA and CDR2 SQIVND (reference sequence). This CDR3 has 14 residues. CDR3 nucleotide sequence: TGTGCCAGTAGTTCGCAGGGGGGACAAGAGACCCAGTACTTC. Its protein is CASSSQGGQETQYF.

A single count supports this clone. This rearrangement joins TRBV16 to TRBJ1-1; D may be TRBD1 (5 bases). Germline V CDR1 and CDR2: KGHSY, FQNENV. Trimming shortened V by 4 bases and J by 7 bases, and 25 bases separated the two germline ends. The CDR3 consists of 17 residues. CDR3 loop: CASSPTHHLRRTGEAFF. The CDR3 coding sequence is TGTGCCAGCAGCCCCACCCACCACTTGAGGCGAACAGGTGAAGCTTTCTTT. The whole variable domain, filled in from reference TRBV16 and TRBJ1-1, reads GEEVAQTPKHLVRGEGQKAKLYCAPIKGHSYVFWYQQVLKNEFKFLISFQNENVFDETGMPKERFSAKCLPNSPCSLEIQATKLEDSAVYFCASSPTHHLRRTGEAFFGQGTRLTVV.

The chain couples TRBV2 to TRBJ2-1; D gene uncertain. The germline CDR1 and CDR2 sequences are SNHLY and FYNNEI. V was cut by 7 bases and J by 3 bases, with 13 bases left in between. This CDR3 comprises 14 residues. The CDR3 DNA reads TGTGCCAGCACAGTCGGTAGCAACTACAATGAGCAGTTCTTC. It is translated as CASTVGSNYNEQFF. Supplemented by reference TRBV2 and TRBJ2-1, the full variable domain reads EPEVTQTPSHQVTQMGQEVILRCVPISNHLYFYWYRQILGQKVEFLVSFYNNEISEKSEIFDDQFSVERPDGSNFTLKIRSTKLEDSAMYFCASTVGSNYNEQFFGPGTRLTVL.

The rearrangement links TRBV5-4 to TRBJ1-1; D not resolved. The V end was cut by 2 bases, the J end by 5 bases, with 10 bases between. CDR3 length: 13 residues. The germline V gene has CDR1 SGHNT and CDR2 YYREEE (reference sequence). The CDR3 sequence: CASSFGDRTEAFF. The CDR3 nucleotides are TGTGCCAGCAGCTTCGGAGATAGGACTGAAGCTTTCTTT.

The rearrangement uses TRBV4-3 and TRBJ2-7; TRBD1 matches at 10 bases. The CDR3 extends over 14 amino acids. Unmatched junction bases numbered 3, after V lost 5 bases and J lost 2 bases. Per germline, CDR1 LGHNA and CDR2 YSLEER. The CDR3 DNA reads TGCGCCAGCAGCTCCGGGACAGGGGCCTACGAGCAGTACTTC. It encodes CASSSGTGAYEQYF.

V is TRBV5-1 and J is TRBJ2-6; D ambiguous. The CDR3 consists of 16 residues. Deletions cut 0 bases from V and 0 bases from J, with 7 bases between. CDR1 and CDR2 (germline): SGHRS, YFSETQ. The CDR3 reads CASSLAVSSGANVLTF. The CDR3, as DNA: TGCGCCAGCAGCTTGGCGGTGTCCTCTGGGGCCAACGTCCTGACTTTC. The variable domain in full, completed from reference TRBV5-1 and TRBJ2-6, reads KAGVTQTPRYLIKTRGQQVTLSCSPISGHRSVSWYQQTPGQGLQFLFEYFSETQRNKGNFPGRFSGRQFSNSRSEMNVSTLELGDSALYLCASSLAVSSGANVLTFGAGSRLTVL.